The 20 T cell receptor beta chains reported below all come from one sample, sequenced in a study of T cell repertoires in cytomegalovirus infection. TCRdb recomputed calls from the reads with MiXCR, one row per CDR3 protein. The sample shows 800,000 to 950,000 distinct CDR3 sequences, about 33% of them seen only once. No antigen has been identified for these receptors. Source: cultured CD8+ T cells from PBMCs, taken from culture after CMV antigen stimulation. These receptors came from a human donor in good health (CMV status not recorded). Some clones in this sample may be carry-over from other donors' samples.

Only a few counts were recorded for this clonotype. V usage is TRBV28 and J usage is TRBJ2-4; D possibly matches TRBD1 or TRBD2 (6 bases each). CDR3 length: 17 amino acids. Germline CDR1 is MDHEN and CDR2 is SYDVKM. V was clipped by 6 bases and J by 2 bases, with 20 bases between them. CDR3 coding DNA: TGTGCCAGCAGCCGGGGGCGAGGGACCTACCCCAAAAACATTCAGTACTTC. Protein product: CASSRGRGTYPKNIQYF.

The V call is TRBV6-2 or TRBV6-3, the J call TRBJ2-1, with D unresolved. Trimming took 2 bases from V and 10 from J, leaving 9 bases between them. The CDR3 consists of 12 residues. CDR1 MNHEY and CDR2 SVGEGT come from the germline V gene. The CDR3 is CASSYGLREQFF. In DNA, the CDR3 is TGTGCCAGCAGTTACGGTCTCAGGGAGCAGTTCTTC.

The chain is built from TRBV5-4 and TRBJ2-5, with a possible D match to TRBD2 (5 bases). The V end was cut by 0 bases, the J end by 5 bases, with 14 bases between. This CDR3 spans 15 amino acids. Germline lookup yields CDR1 SGHNT and CDR2 YYREEE (reference sequence). The CDR3 is CASSLARERMETQYF. The CDR3 nucleotides read TGTGCCAGCAGCTTGGCACGGGAACGGATGGAGACCCAGTACTTC.

This clonotype was counted at least ten times. The chain couples TRBV7-2 to TRBJ2-5; D uncertain. Germline V gene sequence: CDR1 SGHTA, CDR2 FQGNSA. This CDR3 region has 15 residues. V was pared by 2 bases and J by 2 bases, with 12 bases between. The CDR3 region is CASSLWWGWQETQYF. CDR3 nucleotides: TGTGCCAGCAGCTTATGGTGGGGTTGGCAAGAGACCCAGTACTTC. Based on the CDR3 plus reference TRBV7-2 and TRBJ2-5, the full variable domain is GAGVSQSPSNKVTEKGKDVELRCDPISGHTALYWYRQSLGQGLEFLIYFQGNSAPDKSGLPSDRFSAERTGGSVSTLTIQRTQQEDSAVYLCASSLWWGWQETQYFGPGTRLLVL.

This clonotype was counted at least ten times. V and J are TRBV6-1 and TRBJ2-5; 8 positions agree with TRBD2. From germline, CDR1 is MNHNS and CDR2 SASEGT. V lost 2 bases, J lost 4 bases, and 6 bases stayed unmatched. There are 15 residues in the CDR3. This chain's CDR3 is CASSEWVSGRETQYF. In nucleotides, the CDR3 is TGTGCCAGCAGTGAATGGGTCAGCGGGAGAGAGACCCAGTACTTC.

The CDR3: CASNPGTSGGRTDTQYF. The CDR3 DNA sequence: TGTGCCAGCAACCCCGGGACTAGCGGGGGAAGGACAGATACGCAGTATTTT. This rearrangement joins TRBV6-2 or TRBV6-3 to TRBJ2-3; 14 nucleotides agree with TRBD2. V was pared by 7 bases and J by 3 bases, with 9 bases of the junction left unmatched. This CDR3 has 17 residues. CDR1 and CDR2 from the germline V gene are MNHEY and SVGEGT.

The chain carries TRBV15 and TRBJ2-1; D call uncertain. V was trimmed by 0 bases and J by 0 bases, leaving 9 bases between them. The CDR3 runs to 16 residues. CDR1 is LNHNV, CDR2 YYDKDF, per germline (reference sequence). This CDR3 reads CATSREVLSSYNEQFF. Written as DNA, the CDR3 is TGTGCCACCAGCAGAGAGGTGCTTAGCTCCTACAATGAGCAGTTCTTC. The complete variable domain, with remaining parts taken from reference TRBV15 and TRBJ2-1, reads DAMVIQNPRYQVTQFGKPVTLSCSQTLNHNVMYWYQQKSSQAPKLLFHYYDKDFNNEADTPDNFQSRRPNTSFCFLDIRSPGLGDTAMYLCATSREVLSSYNEQFFGPGTRLTVL.

This clonotype has more than one count but fewer than ten. The genes are TRBV6-1 and TRBJ2-7, with 12 nucleotides matching TRBD1. This CDR3 contains 18 residues. CDR1 MNHNS and CDR2 SASEGT come from the germline V gene. V shed 4 bases and J 6 bases; nucleotides not matched to a gene: 16. CDR3 nucleotides: TGTGCCAGCAGTGGAGGGGACAGGGGGCGCAGCATGGGCTCCGAGCAGTACGTC. This encodes CASSGGDRGRSMGSEQYV.

V and J are TRBV6-5 and TRBJ2-5; no clear D gene. This CDR3 region has 15 residues. Trimming left V 7 bases short and J 0 bases short, with 15 bases between. The germline gives CDR1 MNHEY, CDR2 SVGAGI. The DNA for the CDR3 is TGTGCCAGCAACTCCCTAGGACGGCACCAAGAGACCCAGTACTTC. It is translated as CASNSLGRHQETQYF.

This chain links TRBV5-4 with TRBJ1-1; 7 bases fit TRBD1. Germline V gene lookup returns CDR1 SGHNT and CDR2 YYREEE (reference sequence). The CDR3 runs 15 residues. The V segment lost 2 bases and the J segment 7 bases; nucleotides outside the gene matches: 11. The CDR3 nucleotides are TGTGCCAGCAGCTTAGGCAGAGGGGGCGGGTATGAAGCTTTCTTT. Encoded protein: CASSLGRGGGYEAFF.

This clonotype was picked up a small number of times. The chain carries TRBV5-4 and TRBJ2-3, with a possible D match to TRBD1 (5 bases). This CDR3 contains 16 residues. Between the trimmed V and J ends, which lost 3 bases and 3 bases, there was a span of 17 bases. The germline CDR1 and CDR2 sequences are SGHNT and YYREEE (reference sequence). The chain's CDR3 is CASSSGGYSGTDTQYF. In DNA form, the CDR3 reads TGTGCCAGCAGCTCGGGCGGATATTCAGGGACAGATACGCAGTATTTT.

A few counts support this clonotype. The rearrangement links TRBV14 to TRBJ2-5; a weak D match, TRBD1 (5 bases). Germline V gene lookup returns CDR1 SGHDN and CDR2 FVKESK. The V end lost 3 bases, the J end lost 5 bases, and 16 bases lay between the germline ends. The CDR3 has 15 residues. CDR3 sequence: CASSHLTGSLETQYF. The DNA for the CDR3 is TGTGCCAGCAGCCACCTCACAGGTTCTCTGGAGACCCAGTACTTC.

The V call is TRBV28, the J call TRBJ2-3; 10 bases fit TRBD2. Per germline, CDR1 MDHEN and CDR2 SYDVKM. This CDR3 comprises 16 residues. The ends lost 3 bases at V and 5 bases at J; junction bases unmatched: 8. CDR3 amino acids: CASSFTLAGGKDTQYF. The CDR3 DNA reads as TGTGCCAGCAGTTTTACGTTAGCGGGGGGCAAAGATACGCAGTATTTT.

The chain combines TRBV20-1 with TRBJ2-3, with a possible D match to TRBD2 (7 bases). Germline lookup yields CDR1 DFQATT and CDR2 SNEGSKA (reference sequence). The CDR3 is 16 residues long. Trimming removed 2 bases from V and 0 bases from J, with 15 bases in between. CDR3 sequence: CSARRGGAASTDTQYF. Here the CDR3 DNA reads TGCAGTGCTAGAAGGGGGGGGGCGGCAAGCACAGATACGCAGTATTTT.

This clonotype was detected only a few times. The chain combines TRBV6-5 with TRBJ1-2; no clear D. Trimming cost V 3 bases and J 4 bases, with 15 bases left between them. This CDR3 region has 15 residues. Germline V gives CDR1 MNHEY, CDR2 SVGAGI. CDR3 nucleotide sequence: TGTGCCAGCAGTTATGATTCGATGCCGGGCTATGGCTACACCTTC. Translating gives CASSYDSMPGYGYTF.

The CDR3 loop is CSAPALAGSTDTQYF. CDR3 in DNA: TGCAGCGCCCCCGCCCTGGCGGGTAGCACAGATACGCAGTATTTT. The V gene is TRBV29-1, the J gene TRBJ2-3; perhaps TRBD2 as D (5 bases). Trimming removed 7 bases at V and 0 bases at J, with 17 bases between. Germline-derived CDR1 and CDR2 are SQVTM and ANQGSEA. This CDR3 has 15 residues.

The table lists this clonotype with a few counts. The chain has TRBV12-3 or TRBV12-4 and TRBJ1-6; no reliable D call. The CDR3 has 14 residues. The ends were cut back, 2 bases at V and 2 bases at J, with 4 bases in the middle. The CDR3 DNA reads TGTGCCAGCAGTTTAACCACCTATAATTCACCCCTCCACTTT. Protein product: CASSLTTYNSPLHF.

In its sample, this clonotype was seen a few times. J is TRBJ1-6 and V is TRBV6-2 or TRBV6-3, with no clear D. The V end was cut by 8 bases, the J end by 7 bases, with 27 bases between. Germline lookup yields CDR1 MNHEY and CDR2 SVGEGT. There are 18 residues in the CDR3. CDR3 bases: TGTGCCAGCGCGATCGCTATTTTCCATAAAAGACCCAATTCACCCCTCCACTTT. The encoded protein is CASAIAIFHKRPNSPLHF.

This clonotype was recorded at least ten times. The V call is TRBV6-5, the J call TRBJ2-1; D may match TRBD1 or TRBD2 (7 bases each). V lost 7 bases and J 6 bases, leaving 16 bases between the germline ends. The CDR3 is 14 amino acids. Germline assignment: CDR1 MNHEY and CDR2 SVGAGI. The CDR3 DNA sequence: TGTGCCAGCACCCAGGGGGGGTTCGCCAATGAGCAGTTCTTC. It specifies CASTQGGFANEQFF.

The chain carries TRBV6-1 and TRBJ2-3; D call uncertain. Germline V CDR1 and CDR2: MNHNS, SASEGT. V was trimmed by 0 bases and J by 2 bases, leaving 12 bases between them. CDR3 length equals 16 residues. DNA of the CDR3: TGTGCCAGCAGTGAAGCATTAGTCAGTTTCACAGATACGCAGTATTTT. The encoded protein is CASSEALVSFTDTQYF.